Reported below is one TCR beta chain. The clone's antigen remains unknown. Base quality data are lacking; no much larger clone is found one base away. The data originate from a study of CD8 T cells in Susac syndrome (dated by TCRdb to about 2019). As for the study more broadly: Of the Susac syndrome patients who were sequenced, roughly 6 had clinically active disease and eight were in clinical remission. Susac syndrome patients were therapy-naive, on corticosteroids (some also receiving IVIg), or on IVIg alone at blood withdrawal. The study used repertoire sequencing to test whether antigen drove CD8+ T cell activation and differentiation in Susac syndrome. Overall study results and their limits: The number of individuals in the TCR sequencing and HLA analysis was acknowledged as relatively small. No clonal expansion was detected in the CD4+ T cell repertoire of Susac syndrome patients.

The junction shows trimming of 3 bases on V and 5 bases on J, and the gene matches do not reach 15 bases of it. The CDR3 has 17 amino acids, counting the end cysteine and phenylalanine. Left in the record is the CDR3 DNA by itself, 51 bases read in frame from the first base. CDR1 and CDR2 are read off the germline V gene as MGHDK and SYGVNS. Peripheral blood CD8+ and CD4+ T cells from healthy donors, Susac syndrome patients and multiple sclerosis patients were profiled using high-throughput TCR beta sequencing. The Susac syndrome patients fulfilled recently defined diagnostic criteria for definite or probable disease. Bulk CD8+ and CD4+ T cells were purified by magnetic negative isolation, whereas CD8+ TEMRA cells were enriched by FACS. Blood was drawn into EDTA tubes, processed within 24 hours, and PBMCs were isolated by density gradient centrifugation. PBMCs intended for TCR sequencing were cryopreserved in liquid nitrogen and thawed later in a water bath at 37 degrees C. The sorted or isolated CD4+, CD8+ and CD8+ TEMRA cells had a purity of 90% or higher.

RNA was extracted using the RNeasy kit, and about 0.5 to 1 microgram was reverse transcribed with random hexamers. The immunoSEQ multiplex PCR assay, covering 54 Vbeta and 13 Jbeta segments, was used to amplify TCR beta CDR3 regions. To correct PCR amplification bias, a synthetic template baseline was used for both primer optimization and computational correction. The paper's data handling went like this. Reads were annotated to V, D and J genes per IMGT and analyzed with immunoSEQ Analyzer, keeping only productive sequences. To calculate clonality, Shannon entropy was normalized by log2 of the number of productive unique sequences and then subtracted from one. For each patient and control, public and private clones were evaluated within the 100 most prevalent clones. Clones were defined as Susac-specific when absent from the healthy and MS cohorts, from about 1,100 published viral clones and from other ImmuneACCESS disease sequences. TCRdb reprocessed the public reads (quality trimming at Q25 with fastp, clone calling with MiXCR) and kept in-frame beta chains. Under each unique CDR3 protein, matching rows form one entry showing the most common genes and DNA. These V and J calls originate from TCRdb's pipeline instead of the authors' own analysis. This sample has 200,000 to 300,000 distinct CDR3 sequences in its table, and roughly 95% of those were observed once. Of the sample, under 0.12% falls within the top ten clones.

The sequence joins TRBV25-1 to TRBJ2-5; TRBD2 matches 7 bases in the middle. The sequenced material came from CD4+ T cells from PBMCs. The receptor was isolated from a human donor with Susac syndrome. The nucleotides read TGTGCCAGCAGTGACCCCCTTCGCGGGAGTGGCTGGGAGACCCAGTACTTC. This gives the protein CASSDPLRGSGWETQYF.